The sequence of this TCR beta chain was determined in a study of human T cells and chemical hapten exposure. Unique molecular identifiers were linked by the library to individual cDNA molecules. One entry per CDR3 protein, called by TCRdb with MiXCR from the RACE reads. The data contain some 78,000 distinct CDR3 sequences, 8.6% of them singletons. This clonotype appeared a few times. Trimming shortened V by 0 bases and J by 1 base, and 9 bases separated the two germline ends. The V gene's germline CDR1 is LNHDA and CDR2 SQIVND (reference sequence). This CDR3 region has 15 residues. Time point reported: healthy volunteer bleed at 6 weeks. The authors extracted total RNA from unfractionated whole blood.

The specimen was whole blood. The sequence was collected from a male donor in good health. Some clones in this sample may be carry-over from other donors' samples. The chain links TRBV19 to TRBJ2-5; D not resolved. The CDR3 spells CASSIDPRFQETQYF. CDR3 in DNA: TGTGCCAGTAGTATAGACCCACGGTTCCAAGAGACCCAGTACTTC.